This passage covers 20 T cell receptor beta chains from one sample sequenced in a study of early stage breast cancer tumors. Assay: immunoSEQ multiplex PCR; the TCRdb copy retains only in-frame clones and omits some. The table has around 48,000 clones, about 90% seen once. The sequencing input was blood. These receptors were taken from a person between 70 and 80 years old with breast cancer.

With regard to this clone: An end of the junction differs from the germline gene, which may be a read error. The rearrangement joins TRBV6-5 to TRBJ1-3; no definite D call. CDR3 length equals 14 residues. Germline-derived CDR1 and CDR2 are MNHEY and SVGAGI. The CDR3 loop reads CASNYSGGGNTIYF. In nucleotides, the CDR3 is TGTGCCAGCAATTACTCCGGCGGTGGAAACACCATATATTTT.

The rearrangement uses TRBV5-8 and TRBJ2-3, with D possibly being TRBD2 (6 bases). CDR3 size: 14 residues. Germline CDR1 reads SGHTS; CDR2 reads YDEGEE. Between the trimmed V and J ends, which lost 4 bases and 0 bases, there was a span of 9 bases. The CDR3 region is CASSLSGSTDTQYF. CDR3 DNA: TGTGCCAGCAGCCTTAGCGGTAGCACAGATACGCAGTATTTT.

This sequence joins TRBV19 and TRBJ2-7; 14 nucleotides agree with TRBD2. This CDR3 has 14 amino acids. Germline loops: CDR1 LNHDA, CDR2 SQIVND (reference sequence). With V trimmed by 6 bases and J by 5 bases, 3 bases remained unmatched. The CDR3: CASRGLAGENEQYF. The DNA of the CDR3 is TGTGCCAGTAGGGGACTAGCGGGGGAGAACGAGCAGTACTTC.

The chain couples TRBV5-1 to TRBJ2-3, with 7 nucleotides matching TRBD2. J was trimmed by 6 bases and V by 4 bases; bases with no gene match: 11. Germline V gene data show CDR1 as SGHRS and CDR2 as YFSETQ. The CDR3 length is 15 residues. The CDR3 DNA sequence: TGCGCCAGCAGCGGGAATAGCGGGCCTTCGGATACGCAGTATTTT. Amino acid sequence: CASSGNSGPSDTQYF.

The rearrangement uses TRBV6-4 and TRBJ2-1, with D unresolved. The CDR3 loop spans 16 amino acids. V was pared by 2 bases and J by 5 bases, with 16 bases between. Germline CDR1 is MRHNA and CDR2 is SNTAGT. Written as DNA, the CDR3 is TGTGCCAGCAGTGACGCAGGATCGTCCCACCACAATGAGCAGTTCTTC. Translating it yields CASSDAGSSHHNEQFF.

This clone was seen a handful of times. The V and J genes are TRBV30 and TRBJ1-5, with 7 positions matching TRBD1. The CDR3 is 13 amino acids. Trimming removed 5 bases from V and 2 bases from J; junction bases left unmatched: 3. CDR1 GTSNPN and CDR2 SVGIG come from the germline V gene (reference sequence). The CDR3 spells CAWDRERNQPQHF. CDR3 in DNA: TGTGCCTGGGACAGGGAGCGCAATCAGCCCCAGCATTTT.

J is TRBJ2-7 and V is TRBV4-3, with 7 bases identical to TRBD2. V was pared by 0 bases and J by 4 bases, with 6 bases of the junction left unmatched. Germline V gene data show CDR1 as LGHNA and CDR2 as YSLEER. This CDR3 has 15 amino acids. The DNA of the CDR3 is TGCGCCAGCAGCCAAGATAAGAGCGGGGATTACGAGCAGTACTTC. Its translation: CASSQDKSGDYEQYF.

The chain joins TRBV9 to TRBJ1-2; maybe TRBD1 (5 bases). The CDR3 loop spans 12 amino acids. Germline V gene sequence: CDR1 SGDLS, CDR2 YYNGEE. V was shortened by 4 bases and J by 4 bases, with 8 bases between the two germline ends. CDR3 bases: TGTGCCAGCAGCTTAGACAGCTATGGCTACACCTTC. Translated: CASSLDSYGYTF.

The V call is TRBV10-3, the J call TRBJ1-3; D may be TRBD1 (5 bases). From germline, CDR1 is ENHRY and CDR2 SYGVKD. The CDR3 covers 15 residues. V was cut by 0 bases and J by 2 bases, with 8 bases left in between. This chain's CDR3 is CAISESQGTGNTIYF. The CDR3 nucleotides are TGTGCCATCAGTGAGTCCCAGGGAACTGGAAACACCATATATTTT.

This chain uses TRBV11-2 with TRBJ2-1, with TRBD2 matching over 7 bases. The CDR3 spans 17 residues. Germline V gene sequence: CDR1 SGHAT, CDR2 FQNNGV. V gave up 1 base and J gave up 3 bases; unmatched junction bases: 9. The CDR3 DNA follows: TGTGCCAGCAGCTTAGGCGGGAGCTACACCAGCTACAATGAGCAGTTCTTC. Its protein is CASSLGGSYTSYNEQFF.

The chain joins TRBV14 to TRBJ1-2, with 7 nucleotides matching TRBD1. The trim removed 1 base at V and 8 bases at J, leaving 4 bases unmatched. CDR3 length: 13 residues. Germline-derived CDR1 and CDR2 are SGHDN and FVKESK. The CDR3 DNA reads TGTGCCAGCAGCCAAGGACAGGGCTGGGGCTACACCTTC. Residues: CASSQGQGWGYTF.

This rearrangement joins TRBV7-9 to TRBJ2-3, with 7 bases fitting TRBD2. The CDR3 is 15 residues long. Germline CDR1 is SEHNR and CDR2 is FQNEAQ (reference sequence). J gave up 1 base and V 7 bases, and 8 bases lay outside the gene matches. CDR3 residues: CASTLNLAGTDTQYF. The DNA of the CDR3 is TGTGCCAGCACCCTCAATCTAGCGGGCACAGATACGCAGTATTTT.

CDR3 in DNA: TGTGCCAGTACGGAGAGGGGGCTTGATTCACCCCTCCACTTT. Translating it yields CASTERGLDSPLHF. This rearrangement joins TRBV19 to TRBJ1-6; TRBD1 agrees at 7 bases. The germline V gene encodes CDR1 LNHDA and CDR2 SQIVND (reference sequence). The CDR3 covers 14 residues. The ends lost 7 bases at V and 8 bases at J; junction bases unmatched: 8.

V usage is TRBV5-1 and J usage is TRBJ2-6, with D unresolved. V was cut by 1 base and J by 0 bases, with 8 bases left in between. The CDR3 sequence is 16 residues long. CDR1 and CDR2 from the germline V gene are SGHRS and YFSETQ. CDR3 sequence (DNA): TGCGCCAGCAGCTTGTCAGGAAGCTCTGGGGCCAACGTCCTGACTTTC. Encoded protein: CASSLSGSSGANVLTF.

In this sample, this clone turned up a few times. The chain links TRBV2 to TRBJ1-1, with D tentatively TRBD1 (6 bases). Germline assignment: CDR1 SNHLY and CDR2 FYNNEI. This CDR3 has 13 amino acids. Trimming stripped 8 bases from V and 5 bases from J, with 15 bases between. The CDR3 reads CASVTGMVTEAFF. DNA for the CDR3: TGTGCCAGCGTAACAGGGATGGTGACTGAAGCTTTCTTT.

The rearrangement joins TRBV2 to TRBJ2-7, with 9 bases matching TRBD1. This CDR3 region has 16 residues. Germline values: CDR1 SNHLY, CDR2 FYNNEI. Trimming took 5 bases from V and 2 from J; bases not matched to a gene: 10. CDR3 DNA sequence: TGTGCCAGCAGTTACTCCAGGACAGGGGCAACCTACGAGCAGTACTTC. This gives the protein CASSYSRTGATYEQYF.

The chain is built from TRBV5-4 and TRBJ2-6; TRBD1 might be the D (5 bases). There are 15 residues in the CDR3. Germline loops: CDR1 SGHNT, CDR2 YYREEE (reference sequence). The V gene lost 4 bases and the J gene lost 6 bases, with 14 bases spanning the gap. The CDR3 protein is CASSGRTLEANVLTF. CDR3 nucleotide sequence: TGTGCCAGCAGCGGCCGGACACTGGAGGCCAACGTCCTGACTTTC.

The V and J genes are TRBV5-1 and TRBJ2-1; TRBD1 matches at 12 bases. V was clipped by 4 bases and J by 7 bases; unmatched bases: 6. Germline-derived CDR1 and CDR2 are SGHRS and YFSETQ. CDR3 size: 15 residues. The CDR3 is CASSPGTGGWNEQFF. DNA of the CDR3: TGCGCCAGCAGCCCCGGGACAGGGGGCTGGAATGAGCAGTTCTTC.

A note on this clone: Additional DNA sequences in this sample encode the identical CDR3. The rearrangement uses TRBV30 and TRBJ1-5; 8 nucleotides agree with TRBD1. CDR3 length: 13 residues. Germline-derived CDR1 and CDR2 are GTSNPN and SVGIG (reference sequence). The V gene end was trimmed by 1 base and the J gene end by 4 bases; junction bases not matched to a gene: 0. This chain's CDR3 is CAWSGQGNQPQHF. In DNA form, the CDR3 reads TGTGCCTGGAGTGGACAGGGGAATCAGCCCCAGCATTTT.

V and J are TRBV28 and TRBJ2-7, with a possible D match to TRBD1 (5 bases). The CDR3 loop spans 13 amino acids. The V end was cut by 5 bases, the J end by 2 bases, with 10 bases between. In germline, CDR1 is MDHEN, CDR2 SYDVKM. The CDR3 region has the DNA TGTGCCAGCAGTGCCGACAGACCCTACGAGCAGTACTTC. Its protein product is CASSADRPYEQYF.